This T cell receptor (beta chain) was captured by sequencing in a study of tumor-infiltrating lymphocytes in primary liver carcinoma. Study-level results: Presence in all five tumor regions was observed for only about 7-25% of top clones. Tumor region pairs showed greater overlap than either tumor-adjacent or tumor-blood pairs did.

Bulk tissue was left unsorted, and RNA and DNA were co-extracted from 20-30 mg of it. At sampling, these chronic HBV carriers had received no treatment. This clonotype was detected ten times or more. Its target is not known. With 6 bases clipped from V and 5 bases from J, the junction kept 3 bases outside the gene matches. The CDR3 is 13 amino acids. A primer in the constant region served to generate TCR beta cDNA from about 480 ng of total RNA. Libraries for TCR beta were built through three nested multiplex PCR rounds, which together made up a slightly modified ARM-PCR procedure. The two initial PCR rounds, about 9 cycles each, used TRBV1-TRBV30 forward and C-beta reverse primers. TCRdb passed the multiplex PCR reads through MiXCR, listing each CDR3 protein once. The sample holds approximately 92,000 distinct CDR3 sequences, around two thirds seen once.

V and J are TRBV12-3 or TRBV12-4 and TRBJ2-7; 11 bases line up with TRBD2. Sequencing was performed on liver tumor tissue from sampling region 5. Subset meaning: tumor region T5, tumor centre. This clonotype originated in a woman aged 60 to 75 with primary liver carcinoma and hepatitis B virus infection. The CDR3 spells CASRRSGRDEQYF. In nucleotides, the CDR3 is TGTGCCAGCAGGCGTAGCGGGAGGGACGAGCAGTACTTC.